A selection of T cell receptor beta chains follows, all from one sample in a study of blood T cell repertoires in COVID-19. TCRdb's copy holds only in-frame clones and misses some; the assay was immunoSEQ multiplex PCR. The sample has around 130,000 clones; 84% are singletons. The sample was PBMCs or T cells enriched from blood (not recorded which). The receptor source for this set is a woman aged 45-60 years with acute COVID-19. The conserved cysteine and the conserved F or W are not part of the CDR3 here. Size is omitted from some rows. Given values are once, few, many or a class for expanded clones.

CDR3aa	abundance	j_gene	v_gene
ASSFSRGQGSPLH	.	TRBJ1-6	TRBV5-1
ASSSGQATDTQY	.	TRBJ2-3	TRBV7-3
ASSASNTGELF	.	TRBJ2-2	TRBV2
ASSTGQGGRNEQF	.	TRBJ2-1	TRBV6-5
ATRNGLAGDNEQF	.	TRBJ2-1	TRBV15
ASSTDTGENSPLH	once	TRBJ1-6	TRBV6-5
ASSFIPLAGGIQETQY	.	TRBJ2-5	TRBV5-4
AWTPGGADNSPLH	.	TRBJ1-6	TRBV30
SARGGLVKY	.	TRBJ2-3	TRBV20-1
ASSYGNSATNEKLF	.	TRBJ1-4	TRBV5-5
ASSSYRDAQPQH	.	TRBJ1-5	TRBV7-9
ASSYSRGTARRAF	.	TRBJ1-1	TRBV6-5
ASGLWQGYEQY	.	TRBJ2-7	TRBV2
ASSAGLAGAHEQF	.	TRBJ2-1	TRBV2
SVATYATGSAGGYT	.	TRBJ1-2	TRBV29-1
ASSSQGAGNTIY	.	TRBJ1-3	TRBV7-2
ATSDAGTGKFNEQF	.	TRBJ2-1	TRBV24-1
ASGYGREIGAQY	.	TRBJ2-5	TRBV27
ASSQDRGTEAF	.	TRBJ1-1	TRBV4-1
ASSQARNEDGYT	.	TRBJ1-2	TRBV4-1
ASSPFPGQAFPEQF	few	TRBJ2-1	TRBV11-2
ASSSETGST	.	TRBJ1-2	TRBV12-3/TRBV12-4
ATSRDLGTGGKETQY	.	TRBJ2-5	TRBV15
ATSRRSGSDWAKNIQY	.	TRBJ2-4	TRBV15
ASSRDRGGSDTQY	.	TRBJ2-3	TRBV6-6
ASTTGGQSYNEQF	.	TRBJ2-1	TRBV3-1/TRBV3-2
ASSPGTGGIHNSPLH	.	TRBJ1-6	TRBV18
ASSTLGGSMYNEQF	few	TRBJ2-1	TRBV7-3
ASSIGLAGYEQY	.	TRBJ2-7	TRBV19
ASSRESGRAPQETQY	.	TRBJ2-5	TRBV5-1
ASRRDSTGQETQY	.	TRBJ2-5	TRBV2
ASSPGQTYQETQY	.	TRBJ2-5	TRBV7-3
ASSILQGLGDQPQH	.	TRBJ1-5	TRBV19
ASSIAMDTTNTEAF	.	TRBJ1-1	TRBV19
ASSRRTSGTNEQY	.	TRBJ2-7	TRBV5-1
ASSLGGFPGNEKLF	.	TRBJ1-4	TRBV5-8
ASSQERLAGRNEQF	.	TRBJ2-1	TRBV3-1/TRBV3-2
ASSQALAVGASTDTQY	few	TRBJ2-3	TRBV7-9
ASSALKSGTNNEQF	.	TRBJ2-1	TRBV9
ASSSSGTGNTGELF	.	TRBJ2-2	TRBV7-9
ASPAVNSGAPYNEQF	.	TRBJ2-1	TRBV5-4
ASSYRETYEQY	.	TRBJ2-7	TRBV7-9